A selection of T cell receptor beta chains follows, all from one sample in a study of blood T cell repertoires in COVID-19. Data came from immunoSEQ multiplex PCR; TCRdb stores just in-frame clones and leaves some out. The sample shows about 140,000 clones, 88% of them seen only once. The sample comprised peripheral blood. These receptors were taken from a man between 60 and 70 years old with active or convalescent COVID-19. Both conserved end residues are part of each CDR3. Fields, in order: V gene, clone size, D gene, J gene, CDR3 DNA, CDR3 protein. The D gene is left open where the match is weak. Part of the rows lack a size; the others show once, few, many or a class for expanded clones.

TRBV24-1	.	TRBD2	TRBJ2-3	TGTGCCACCAGTGAAGGGACTAGCGAGTATTTT	CATSEGTSEYF
TRBV28	.	.	TRBJ1-5	TGTGCCAGCAGTTCCTCAGGGAATCAGCCCCAGCATTTT	CASSSSGNQPQHF
TRBV24-1	.	.	TRBJ2-1	TGTGCCACCAGTGATACAACCAATGAGCAGTTCTTC	CATSDTTNEQFF
TRBV20-1	.	TRBD1	TRBJ1-1	TGCAGTGCTAGTAGGGGGCCTGTGAACACTGAAGCTTTCTTT	CSASRGPVNTEAFF
TRBV28	.	TRBD1	TRBJ1-2	TGTGCCAGCAGTTTAAGGGGGCTTCGGGGCTACACCTTC	CASSLRGLRGYTF
TRBV28	.	.	TRBJ2-7	TGTGCCAGCAGTTGGCAGACCTACGAGCAGTACTTC	CASSWQTYEQYF
TRBV10-3	few	TRBD1	TRBJ1-6	TGTGCCATCAGGTCGGGACAGGGAGGTTCACCCCTCCACTTT	CAIRSGQGGSPLHF
TRBV5-4	.	.	TRBJ2-1	TGTGCCAGCAGCCTCCCTCGGGGGAGTCTCAATGAGCAGTTCTTC	CASSLPRGSLNEQFF
TRBV28	.	TRBD1	TRBJ1-5	TGTGCCAGCCACCAGGGGGGTAGCAATCAGCCCCAGCATTTT	CASHQGGSNQPQHF
TRBV7-2	.	TRBD1	TRBJ1-5	TGTGCCAGCAGCGAACAGGGGAGCAATCAGCCCCAGCATTTT	CASSEQGSNQPQHF
TRBV20-1	.	.	TRBJ2-1	TGCAGTGCTAGACTCAATGAGCAGTTCTTC	CSARLNEQFF
TRBV29-1	once	TRBD2	TRBJ2-3	TGCAGCTTAGCGGGAGGGTTCACAGATACGCAGTATTTT	CSLAGGFTDTQYF
TRBV28	once	TRBD1	TRBJ2-5	TGTGCCAGCAGCTCAATCAACAGGGGGCGGCAAGAGACCCAGTACTTC	CASSSINRGRQETQYF
TRBV19	.	.	TRBJ1-5	TGTGCCAGTAGTAACAGCATGGGCAATCAGCCCCAGCATTTT	CASSNSMGNQPQHF
TRBV9	.	TRBD1	TRBJ2-1	TGTGCCAGCAGCGCCCGGGACAGGGGTTACAATGAGCAGTTCTTC	CASSARDRGYNEQFF
TRBV2	.	.	TRBJ1-5	TGTGCCAGCAGTGAACAGGGAAGCAATCAGCCCCAGCATTTT	CASSEQGSNQPQHF
TRBV6-5	.	.	TRBJ2-1	TGTGCCAGCAGTTACAGGGAGTCCTACAATGAGCAGTTCTTC	CASSYRESYNEQFF
TRBV7-9	.	TRBD2	TRBJ2-1	TGTGCCAGCAGCACCCTCGGACTAGCGGGTTTTTCCTCCTACAATGAGCAGTTCTTC	CASSTLGLAGFSSYNEQFF
TRBV27	once	TRBD1	TRBJ2-3	TGTGCCAGCAGTTTCAACAGGGGTGGTACGCAGTATTTT	CASSFNRGGTQYF
TRBV19	.	.	TRBJ2-1	TGTGCCAGTAGTCGGTACAATGAGCAGTTCTTC	CASSRYNEQFF
TRBV25-1	.	.	TRBJ1-2	TGTGCCAGCAGTGAATCGGGGTATGGCTACACCTTC	CASSESGYGYTF
TRBV5-1	.	TRBD1	TRBJ2-5	TGCGCCAGCAGGGGAACCGGGACAGGGGACGAGACCCAGTACTTC	CASRGTGTGDETQYF
TRBV9	.	TRBD2	TRBJ2-3	TGTGCCAGCAGCGTGGGGACAGGGAGACTAGCGGGACAAGATACGCAGTATTTT	CASSVGTGRLAGQDTQYF
TRBV7-3	few	.	TRBJ2-2	TGTGCCAGCAGCCCAGCTAGAAAGGGGGAGCTGTTTTTT	CASSPARKGELFF
TRBV24-1	.	TRBD1	TRBJ1-5	TGTGCCACCAGTGAATCGGGACAGGGTACCGGTCAGCCCCAGCATTTT	CATSESGQGTGQPQHF
TRBV14	once	.	TRBJ2-7	TGTGCCAGCAGCCAGGGGCGTCCCTACGAGCAGTACTTC	CASSQGRPYEQYF
TRBV19	.	TRBD2	TRBJ2-1	TGTGCCAGTAGTGATATGGCGGGAGGAGAGCAGTTCTTC	CASSDMAGGEQFF
TRBV14	few	TRBD1	TRBJ1-5	TGTGCCAGCAGCCAAGATCGAGACAGGGGGCTTATTAGCAATCAGCCCCAGCATTTT	CASSQDRDRGLISNQPQHF
TRBV30	once	.	TRBJ2-3	TGTGCCTGGAGTGTACAAGTTACAGGTACGCAGTATTTT	CAWSVQVTGTQYF
TRBV28	.	.	TRBJ2-7	TGTGCCAGCAGTTTATCGGGACTGAGCTCCTACGAGCAGTACTTC	CASSLSGLSSYEQYF
TRBV13	.	.	TRBJ1-2	TGTGCCAGCAGCAAGGACACTCTGCCTAACTATGGCTACACCTTC	CASSKDTLPNYGYTF
TRBV27	.	.	TRBJ2-2	TGTGCCAGCAGCTCGGACAGCCTAACGAACACCGGGGAGCTGTTTTTT	CASSSDSLTNTGELFF
TRBV20-1	.	TRBD1	TRBJ1-1	TGCAGTGCAAGTACAGGGGGAAGGATGAACACTGAAGCTTTCTTT	CSASTGGRMNTEAFF
TRBV11-2	.	.	TRBJ2-7	TGTGCCAGCAGCTTCAAGGTCGGGACTTCCTACGAGCAGTACTTC	CASSFKVGTSYEQYF
TRBV7-2	.	.	TRBJ2-7	TGTGCCAGCAGCTTAGGGTATAGAAGCTCCTACGAGCAGTACTTC	CASSLGYRSSYEQYF
TRBV5-1	.	TRBD1	TRBJ1-1	TGCGCCAGCAGCTTGGACGCAAGACAGGGATCGAGCACTGAAGCTTTCTTT	CASSLDARQGSSTEAFF
TRBV28	.	TRBD1	TRBJ2-7	TGTGCCAGCAGCCCCCGGGACAGGCTTATCTACGAGCAGTACTTC	CASSPRDRLIYEQYF
TRBV9	.	TRBD2	TRBJ2-3	TGTGCCAGCAGCGTAGCTCTGGGCGGGAGGGCCGTAGATACGCAGTATTTT	CASSVALGGRAVDTQYF
TRBV28	once	TRBD1	TRBJ1-5	TGTGCCAGCATAGGACAGGGGGGAAGCAATCAGCCCCAGCATTTT	CASIGQGGSNQPQHF
TRBV4-3	.	.	TRBJ2-3	TGCGCCAGCAGCCGACAGGACACAGATACGCAGTATTTT	CASSRQDTDTQYF
TRBV3-1/TRBV3-2	.	.	TRBJ2-1	TGTGCCAGCAGCCAAGTTGGGCAGGGATCCTACAATGAGCAGTTCTTC	CASSQVGQGSYNEQFF
TRBV10-2	.	.	TRBJ2-2	TGCGCCAGCAGTGATGGCAGGGCGAACACCGGGGAGCTGTTTTTT	CASSDGRANTGELFF
TRBV2	.	TRBD1	TRBJ2-7	TGTGCCAGCAGTCGGCAGGGGGCTATCGAGCAGTACTTC	CASSRQGAIEQYF
TRBV19	few	TRBD2	TRBJ2-5	TGTGCCAGTAGTTCACTAGCGGGAGCCCAAGAGACCCAGTACTTC	CASSSLAGAQETQYF
TRBV10-3	.	.	TRBJ2-7	TGTGCCATCAAGGGGGGGCCCGAGCAGTACTTC	CAIKGGPEQYF
TRBV4-2	.	TRBD1	TRBJ1-1	TGTGCCAGCAGCAGACAGGGTCTAGGTGCAAACACTGAAGCTTTCTTT	CASSRQGLGANTEAFF
TRBV27	.	TRBD2	TRBJ2-3	TGTGCCAGCAGTTTACTAGCGGGTGATACGCAGTATTTT	CASSLLAGDTQYF
TRBV19	.	.	TRBJ1-1	TGTGCCAGTACCCTGACAGTGAACACTGAAGCTTTCTTT	CASTLTVNTEAFF
TRBV9	.	TRBD1	TRBJ1-1	TGTGCCAGCAGCTTCGGACAGGGCACTGAAGCTTTCTTT	CASSFGQGTEAFF
TRBV7-9	.	TRBD1	TRBJ1-2	TGTGCCAGCAGCTTAGGGGTCGACAGGGGCTATGGCTACACCTTC	CASSLGVDRGYGYTF
TRBV14	.	.	TRBJ1-2	TGTGCCAGCAGCCCTAGTTGGAGTGCTAACTATGGCTACACCTTC	CASSPSWSANYGYTF
TRBV29-1	.	TRBD1	TRBJ2-7	TGCAGCGTTGTAACCGGGACAGGCGGCTCCTACGAGCAGTACTTC	CSVVTGTGGSYEQYF
TRBV2	once	TRBD1	TRBJ2-7	TGTGCCAGCCGGTGGGACAGGTCGGGCTCCTACGAGCAGTACTTC	CASRWDRSGSYEQYF
TRBV11-3	.	TRBD1	TRBJ2-2	TGTGCCAGCAGCAGTCGACAGGGAAGAAGCACCGGGGAGCTGTTTTTT	CASSSRQGRSTGELFF
TRBV6-1	.	TRBD1	TRBJ1-5	TGTGCCAGCAGTGAACGGGGGACAGGGGGTAGCAATCAGCCCCAGCATTTT	CASSERGTGGSNQPQHF
TRBV19	.	TRBD2	TRBJ2-1	TGTGCCAGTAGTAGGGCTCTAGCGGGAGCTACAAATGAGCAGTTCTTC	CASSRALAGATNEQFF
TRBV6-5	.	TRBD2	TRBJ2-1	TGTGCCAGCAGTTCCCAACTAGCGGGAGGGTACAATGAGCAGTTCTTC	CASSSQLAGGYNEQFF
TRBV6-4	.	.	TRBJ2-1	TGTGCCAGCAGTGCCCGCACACAGGGCTATGAGCAGTTCTTC	CASSARTQGYEQFF
TRBV24-1	.	TRBD2	TRBJ2-3	TGTGCCACCAGTGTAAAAGCGGGAGCGATAGATACGCAGTATTTT	CATSVKAGAIDTQYF
TRBV7-9	.	TRBD1	TRBJ1-2	TGTGCCAGCCGCACAGGGGGCAGTGGCTACACCTTC	CASRTGGSGYTF